This TCR beta chain was sequenced for a study of cytotoxic CD8 clonotypes in ibrutinib-treated CLL. General observations from the study: Baseline clonality, above age-matched healthy donor levels, tracked circulating CD8+ T-cell counts.

CDR3 length equals 18 residues. V was clipped by 0 bases and J by 3 bases; unmatched bases: 13. As regards this clone: Its antigen is unknown.

Sequencing used immunoSEQ multiplex PCR; TCRdb keeps in-frame clones, though not all of them. This sample has hundreds of thousands of clones, with roughly 67% found just once. Sequencing used PBMCs, obtained after 36 months of ibrutinib treatment. The chain is built from TRBV23-1 and TRBJ1-2; 7 nucleotides line up with TRBD1. TRBV23-1 is placed among ORFs of uncertain function. The receptor's source is a human donor with chronic lymphocytic leukemia. CDR3 in amino acids: CASSQSRRQGVPYYGYTF. DNA for the CDR3: TGCGCCAGCAGTCAATCGAGGCGGCAGGGGGTCCCATACTATGGCTACACCTTC.